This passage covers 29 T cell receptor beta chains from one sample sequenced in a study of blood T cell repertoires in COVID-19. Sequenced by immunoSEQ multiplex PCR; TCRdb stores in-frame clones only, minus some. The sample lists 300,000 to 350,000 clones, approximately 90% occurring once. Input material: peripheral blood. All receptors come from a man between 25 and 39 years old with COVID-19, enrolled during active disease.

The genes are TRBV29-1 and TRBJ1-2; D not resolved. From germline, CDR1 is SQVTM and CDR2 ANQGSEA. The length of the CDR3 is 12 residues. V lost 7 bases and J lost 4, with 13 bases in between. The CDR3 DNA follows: TGCAGCGGAGGGTATGTCGGCTATGGCTACACCTTC. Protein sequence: CSGGYVGYGYTF.

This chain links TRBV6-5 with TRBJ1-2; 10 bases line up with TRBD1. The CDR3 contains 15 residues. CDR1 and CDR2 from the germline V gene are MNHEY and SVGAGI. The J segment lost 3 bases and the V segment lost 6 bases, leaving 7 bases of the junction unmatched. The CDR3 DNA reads TGTGCCAGCAGCTTCTCCGGACAGGGGGACTATGGCTACACCTTC. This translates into CASSFSGQGDYGYTF.

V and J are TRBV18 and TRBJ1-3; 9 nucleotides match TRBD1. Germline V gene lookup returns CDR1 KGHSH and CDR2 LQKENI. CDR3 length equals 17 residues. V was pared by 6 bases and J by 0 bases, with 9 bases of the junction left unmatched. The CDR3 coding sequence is TGTGCCAGCTCGCCTTGGACAGGGGTGAACTCTGGAAACACCATATATTTT. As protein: CASSPWTGVNSGNTIYF. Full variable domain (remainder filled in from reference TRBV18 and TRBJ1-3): NAGVMQNPRHLVRRRGQEARLRCSPMKGHSHVYWYRQLPEEGLKFMVYLQKENIIDESGMPKERFSAEFPKEGPSILRIQQVVRGDSAAYFCASSPWTGVNSGNTIYFGEGSWLTVV.

CDR3 protein: CASSAGFRQGEWEPQHF. CDR3 DNA: TGTGCCAGCAGCGCGGGTTTTCGGCAGGGTGAGTGGGAGCCCCAGCATTTT. This chain joins TRBV9 and TRBJ1-5; TRBD1 might be the D (5 bases). V was shortened by 3 bases and J by 8 bases, with 24 bases between the two germline ends. The CDR3 sequence is 17 residues long. CDR1 is SGDLS and CDR2 is YYNGEE in the germline V gene.

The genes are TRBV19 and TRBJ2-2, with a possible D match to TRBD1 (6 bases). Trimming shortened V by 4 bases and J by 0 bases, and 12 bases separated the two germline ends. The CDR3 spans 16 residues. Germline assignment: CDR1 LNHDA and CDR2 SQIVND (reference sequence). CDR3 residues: CASSNQRTANTGELFF. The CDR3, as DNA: TGTGCCAGTAGTAACCAGAGGACAGCGAACACCGGGGAGCTGTTTTTT.

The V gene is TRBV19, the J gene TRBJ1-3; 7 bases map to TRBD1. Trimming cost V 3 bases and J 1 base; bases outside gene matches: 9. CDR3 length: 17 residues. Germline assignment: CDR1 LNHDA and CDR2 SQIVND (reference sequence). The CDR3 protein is CASSIPRQGGSGNTIYF. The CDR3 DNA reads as TGTGCCAGTAGTATCCCCAGACAGGGCGGATCTGGAAACACCATATATTTT.

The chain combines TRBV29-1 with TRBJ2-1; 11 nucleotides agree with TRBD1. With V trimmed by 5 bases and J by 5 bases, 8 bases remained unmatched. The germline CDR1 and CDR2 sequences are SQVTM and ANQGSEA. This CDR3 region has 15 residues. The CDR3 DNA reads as TGCAGCGTTCGGAGGGGGACAGGGGGAAACAATGAGCAGTTCTTC. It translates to CSVRRGTGGNNEQFF.

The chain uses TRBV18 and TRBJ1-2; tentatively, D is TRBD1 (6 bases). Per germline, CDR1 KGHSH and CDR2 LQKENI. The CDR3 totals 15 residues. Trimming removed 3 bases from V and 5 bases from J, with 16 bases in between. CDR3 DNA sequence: TGTGCCAGCTCACCTAAAGGACAAGGGGGATATGGCTACACCTTC. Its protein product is CASSPKGQGGYGYTF.

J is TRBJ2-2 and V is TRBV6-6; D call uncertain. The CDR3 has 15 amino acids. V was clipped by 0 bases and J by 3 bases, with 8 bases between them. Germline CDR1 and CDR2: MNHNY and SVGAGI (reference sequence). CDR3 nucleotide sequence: TGTGCCAGCAGTTACTCGGGCGAATACACCGGGGAGCTGTTTTTT. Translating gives CASSYSGEYTGELFF.

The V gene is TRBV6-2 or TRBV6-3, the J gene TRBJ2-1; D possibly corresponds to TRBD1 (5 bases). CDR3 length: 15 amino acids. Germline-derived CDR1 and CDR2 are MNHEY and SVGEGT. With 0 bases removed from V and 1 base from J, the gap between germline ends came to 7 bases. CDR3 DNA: TGTGCCAGCAGTTACTCAGGGGCGTCCTACAATGAGCAGTTCTTC. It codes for CASSYSGASYNEQFF.

CDR3 region: CASEQSGGARYF. CDR3 DNA sequence: TGTGCTAGTGAACAAAGCGGGGGGGCCAGGTATTTT. The chain uses TRBV12-5 and TRBJ2-3; 10 bases align to TRBD2. Germline V gene sequence: CDR1 LGHNT, CDR2 FRNRAP. The J segment lost 14 bases and the V segment lost 7 bases, leaving 9 bases of the junction unmatched. The CDR3 is 12 residues long.

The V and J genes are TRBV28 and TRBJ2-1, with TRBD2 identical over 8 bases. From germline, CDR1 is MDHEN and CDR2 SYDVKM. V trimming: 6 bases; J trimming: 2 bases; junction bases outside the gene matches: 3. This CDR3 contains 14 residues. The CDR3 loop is CASRVAGPYNEQFF. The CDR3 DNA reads TGTGCCAGCAGGGTAGCGGGGCCCTACAATGAGCAGTTCTTC.

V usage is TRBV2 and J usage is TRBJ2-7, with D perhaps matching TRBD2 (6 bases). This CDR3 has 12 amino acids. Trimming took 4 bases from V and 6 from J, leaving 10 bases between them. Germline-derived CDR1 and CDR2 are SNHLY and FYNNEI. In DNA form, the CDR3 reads TGTGCCAGCAGTGCCCCCGGGGGCGAGCAGTACTTC. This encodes CASSAPGGEQYF. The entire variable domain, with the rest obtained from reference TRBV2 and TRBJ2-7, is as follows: EPEVTQTPSHQVTQMGQEVILRCVPISNHLYFYWYRQILGQKVEFLVSFYNNEISEKSEIFDDQFSVERPDGSNFTLKIRSTKLEDSAMYFCASSAPGGEQYFGPGTRLTVT.

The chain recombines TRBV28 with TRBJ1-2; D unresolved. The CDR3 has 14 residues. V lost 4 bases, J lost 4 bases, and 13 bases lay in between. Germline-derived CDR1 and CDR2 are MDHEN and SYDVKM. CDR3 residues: CASSSPISGYGYTF. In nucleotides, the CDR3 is TGTGCCAGCAGTTCCCCCATTTCGGGCTATGGCTACACCTTC.

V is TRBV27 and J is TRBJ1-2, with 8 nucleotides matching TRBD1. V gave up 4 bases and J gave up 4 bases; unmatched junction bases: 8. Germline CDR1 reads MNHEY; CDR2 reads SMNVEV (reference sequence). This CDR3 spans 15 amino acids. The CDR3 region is CASSYGTGKLYGYTF. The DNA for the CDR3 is TGTGCCAGCAGTTACGGGACAGGAAAACTCTATGGCTACACCTTC.

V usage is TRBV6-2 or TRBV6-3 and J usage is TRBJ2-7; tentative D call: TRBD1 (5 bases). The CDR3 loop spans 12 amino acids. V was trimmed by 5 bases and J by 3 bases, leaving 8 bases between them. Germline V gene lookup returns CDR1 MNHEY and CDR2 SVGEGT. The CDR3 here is CASSKDNYEQYF. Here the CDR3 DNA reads TGTGCCAGCAGTAAGGACAACTACGAGCAGTACTTC.

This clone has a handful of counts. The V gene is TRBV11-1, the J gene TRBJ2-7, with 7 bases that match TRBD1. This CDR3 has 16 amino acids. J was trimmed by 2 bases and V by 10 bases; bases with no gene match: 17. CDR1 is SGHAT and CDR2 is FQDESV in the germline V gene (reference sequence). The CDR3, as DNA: TGTGCCATCCCCGCCCCTAAGGACAGGCTAACCTACGAGCAGTACTTC. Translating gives CAIPAPKDRLTYEQYF. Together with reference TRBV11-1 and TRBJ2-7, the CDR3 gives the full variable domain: EAEVAQSPRYKITEKSQAVAFWCDPISGHATLYWYRQILGQGPELLVQFQDESVVDDSQLPKDRFSAERLKGVDSTLKIQPAELGDSAMYLCAIPAPKDRLTYEQYFGPGTRLTVT.

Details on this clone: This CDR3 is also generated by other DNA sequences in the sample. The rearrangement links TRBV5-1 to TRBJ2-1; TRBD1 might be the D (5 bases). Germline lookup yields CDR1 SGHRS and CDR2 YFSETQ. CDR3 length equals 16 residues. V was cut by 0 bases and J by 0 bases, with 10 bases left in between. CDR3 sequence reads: CASSLEGVSSYNEQFF. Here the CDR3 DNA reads TGCGCCAGCAGCTTGGAAGGGGTTAGCTCCTACAATGAGCAGTTCTTC.

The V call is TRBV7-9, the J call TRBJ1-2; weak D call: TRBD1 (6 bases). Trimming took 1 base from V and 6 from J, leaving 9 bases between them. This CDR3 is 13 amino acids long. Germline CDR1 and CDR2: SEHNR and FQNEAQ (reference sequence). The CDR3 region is CASSLGRQDGYTF. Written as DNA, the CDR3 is TGTGCCAGCAGCTTAGGCCGACAGGATGGCTACACCTTC. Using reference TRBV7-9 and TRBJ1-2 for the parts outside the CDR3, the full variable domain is DTGVSQNPRHKITKRGQNVTFRCDPISEHNRLYWYRQTLGQGPEFLTYFQNEAQLEKSRLLSDRFSAERPKGSFSTLEIQRTEQGDSAMYLCASSLGRQDGYTFGSGTRLTVV.

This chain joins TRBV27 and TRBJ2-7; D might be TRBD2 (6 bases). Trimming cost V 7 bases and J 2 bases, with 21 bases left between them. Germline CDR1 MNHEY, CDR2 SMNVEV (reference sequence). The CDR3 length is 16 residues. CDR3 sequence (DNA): TGTGCCAGCACCCCCTCAAGCGGGCACCAACCCTACGAGCAGTACTTC. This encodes CASTPSSGHQPYEQYF.

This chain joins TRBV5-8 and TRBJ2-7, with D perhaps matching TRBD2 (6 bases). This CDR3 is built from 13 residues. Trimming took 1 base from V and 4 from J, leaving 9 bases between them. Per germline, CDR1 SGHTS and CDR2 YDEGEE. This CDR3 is CASSLTAGYEQYF. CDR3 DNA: TGTGCCAGCAGCTTGACGGCGGGGTACGAGCAGTACTTC.

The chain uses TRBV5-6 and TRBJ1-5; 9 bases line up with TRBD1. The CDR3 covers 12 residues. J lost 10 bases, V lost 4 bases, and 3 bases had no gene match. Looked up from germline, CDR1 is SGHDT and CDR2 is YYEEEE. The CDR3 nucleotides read TGTGCCAGCAGCCTGACAGGGGGACCCCAGCATTTT. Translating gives CASSLTGGPQHF.

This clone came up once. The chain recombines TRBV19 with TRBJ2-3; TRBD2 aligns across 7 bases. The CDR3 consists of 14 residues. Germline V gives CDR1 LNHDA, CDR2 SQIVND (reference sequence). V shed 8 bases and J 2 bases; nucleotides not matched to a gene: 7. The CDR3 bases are TGTGCCAGTGGGGAGGGAGCTTCCACAGATACGCAGTATTTT. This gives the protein CASGEGASTDTQYF.

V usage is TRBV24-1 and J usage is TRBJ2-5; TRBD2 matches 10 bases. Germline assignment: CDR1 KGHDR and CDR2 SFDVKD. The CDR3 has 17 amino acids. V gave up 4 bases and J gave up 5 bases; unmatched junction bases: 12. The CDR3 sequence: CATSEGNLAGVVETQYF. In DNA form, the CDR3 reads TGTGCCACCAGTGAGGGGAACCTAGCGGGAGTAGTGGAGACCCAGTACTTC.

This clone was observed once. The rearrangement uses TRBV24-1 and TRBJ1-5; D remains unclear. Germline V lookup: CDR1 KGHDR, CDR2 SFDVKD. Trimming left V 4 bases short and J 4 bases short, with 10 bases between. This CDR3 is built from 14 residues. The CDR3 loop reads CATSDVNKNQPQHF. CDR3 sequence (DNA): TGTGCCACCAGTGACGTTAACAAGAATCAGCCCCAGCATTTT.

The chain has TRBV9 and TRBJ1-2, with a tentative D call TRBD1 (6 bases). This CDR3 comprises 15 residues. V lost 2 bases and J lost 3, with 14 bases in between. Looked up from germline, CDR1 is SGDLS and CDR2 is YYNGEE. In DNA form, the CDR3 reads TGTGCCAGCAGCGTTAGGGGGGGCGGCGACTATGGCTACACCTTC. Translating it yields CASSVRGGGDYGYTF.

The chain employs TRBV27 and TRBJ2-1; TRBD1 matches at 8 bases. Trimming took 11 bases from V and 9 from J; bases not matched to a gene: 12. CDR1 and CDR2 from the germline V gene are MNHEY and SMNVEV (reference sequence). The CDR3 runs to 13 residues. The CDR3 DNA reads TGTGCCTCCACACACCAGGGGGCGGTTGAGCAGTTCTTC. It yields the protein CASTHQGAVEQFF.

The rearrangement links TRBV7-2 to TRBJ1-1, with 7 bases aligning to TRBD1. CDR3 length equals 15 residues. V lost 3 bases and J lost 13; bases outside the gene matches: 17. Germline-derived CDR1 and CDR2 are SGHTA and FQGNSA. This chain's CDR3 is CASSLYPDRSLEGFF. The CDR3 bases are TGTGCCAGCAGCTTGTACCCGGACAGGTCCCTTGAGGGTTTCTTT.

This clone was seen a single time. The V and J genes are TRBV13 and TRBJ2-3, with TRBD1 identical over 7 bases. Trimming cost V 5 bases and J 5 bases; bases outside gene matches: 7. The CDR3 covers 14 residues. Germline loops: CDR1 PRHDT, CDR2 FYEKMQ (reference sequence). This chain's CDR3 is CASSLLQGLDTQYF. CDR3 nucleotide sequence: TGTGCCAGCAGCCTCCTACAGGGGTTAGATACGCAGTATTTT.